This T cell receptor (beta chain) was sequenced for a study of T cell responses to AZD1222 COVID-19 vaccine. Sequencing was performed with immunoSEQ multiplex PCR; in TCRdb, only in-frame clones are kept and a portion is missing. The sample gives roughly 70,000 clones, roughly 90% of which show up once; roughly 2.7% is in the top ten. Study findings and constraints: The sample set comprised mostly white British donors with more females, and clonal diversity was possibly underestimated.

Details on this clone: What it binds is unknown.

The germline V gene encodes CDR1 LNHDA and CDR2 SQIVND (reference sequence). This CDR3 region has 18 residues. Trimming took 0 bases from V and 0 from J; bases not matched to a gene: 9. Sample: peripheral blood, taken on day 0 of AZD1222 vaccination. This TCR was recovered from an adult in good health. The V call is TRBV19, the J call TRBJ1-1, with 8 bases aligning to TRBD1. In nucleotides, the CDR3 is TGTGCCAGTAGTATAGACCTACTACGGACAGGGATGAACACTGAAGCTTTCTTT. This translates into CASSIDLLRTGMNTEAFF.